This T cell receptor beta chain was observed in a study of beta chain features in type 1 diabetes. J was trimmed by 4 bases and V by 0 bases; bases with no gene match: 6. The CDR3 has 16 residues. CDR1 MNHNY and CDR2 SVGAGI come from the germline V gene (reference sequence). This clone occurred once. Its specificity is unknown. Findings of the study overall: High-TCR-expressing cells could be over-represented by cDNA sequencing. Whether TCRB rearrangement is influenced by HLA type was left unresolved in this analysis.

Expressed TCRB transcripts were sequenced because the entire RNA isolate underwent reverse transcription. Sequenced by immunoSEQ multiplex PCR; TCRdb stores in-frame clones only, minus some. The sample includes 850,000 to 900,000 clones, roughly 15% of them seen just once. This chain connects TRBV6-6 to TRBJ2-1, with TRBD2 matching 7 bases. The sequenced material came from naive CD4+ T cells from blood. This TCR was sampled from a woman in her late teens or twenties in good health. CDR3 nucleotide sequence: TGTGCCAGCAGTTACTCGGGCGGGAGTAGGTACAATGAGCAGTTCTTC. Translation: CASSYSGGSRYNEQFF.